This is a list of T cell receptor beta chains from one sample in a study of blood T cell repertoires in COVID-19. This table comes from immunoSEQ multiplex PCR, and its TCRdb copy is limited to in-frame clones, with some not included. The sample includes about 320,000 clones, roughly 90% of them seen just once. The sequenced sample consisted of PBMCs or T cells enriched from blood (not recorded which). The receptor source for this set is a young woman who had recovered from COVID-19. Both conserved end residues are part of each CDR3. Each record gives: clone size, D gene, J gene, V gene, CDR3 length, CDR3 DNA, CDR3 protein. The D gene is left open where the match is weak. Part of the rows lack a size; the others show once, few, many or a class for expanded clones.

NA | TRBD1 | TRBJ1-2 | TRBV19 | 14 | TGTGCCAGTACCGACCCGGGACAGTACCGAGGCTACACCTTC | CASTDPGQYRGYTF
NA | NA | TRBJ1-1 | TRBV9 | 14 | TGTGCCAGCAGCCCCCAAACAGGGAAAGTTGAAGCTTTCTTT | CASSPQTGKVEAFF
few | NA | TRBJ1-3 | TRBV27 | 15 | TGTGCCAGCAGACCCGCCACAGAATCTGGAAACACCATATATTTT | CASRPATESGNTIYF
NA | TRBD1 | TRBJ2-7 | TRBV7-2 | 14 | TGTGCCAGCAGCCAGGACAGGGGCCCTATGGAGCAGTACTTC | CASSQDRGPMEQYF
NA | TRBD1 | TRBJ2-1 | TRBV9 | 18 | TGTGCCAGCAGCCCCCGAATGGGACAGGGATTCTCCTACAATGAGCAGTTCTTC | CASSPRMGQGFSYNEQFF
NA | TRBD1 | TRBJ2-3 | TRBV6-5 | 14 | TGTGCCAGCAGTTACTCGGGGACAGCAGATACGCAGTATTTT | CASSYSGTADTQYF
NA | TRBD1 | TRBJ1-4 | TRBV2 | 15 | TGTGCCAGCGGAAATGACAGGGGAGGATCTGAAAAACTGTTTTTT | CASGNDRGGSEKLFF
NA | NA | TRBJ1-3 | TRBV6-1 | 16 | TGTGCCAGCAGTGTAAATAGGGAGAGCTCTGGAAACACCATATATTTT | CASSVNRESSGNTIYF
NA | NA | TRBJ2-3 | TRBV7-2 | 16 | TGTGCCAGCAGCTTAGCGCGCGGGCTGTCCCCAGATACGCAGTATTTT | CASSLARGLSPDTQYF
NA | TRBD1 | TRBJ1-4 | TRBV9 | 15 | TGTGCCAGCAGCGAGGGGACAGGGGGCGTTGAAAAACTGTTTTTT | CASSEGTGGVEKLFF
NA | TRBD2 | TRBJ2-2 | TRBV7-9 | 15 | TGTGCCAGCAGCCCGCGGGGGGGAAACACCGGGGAGCTGTTTTTT | CASSPRGGNTGELFF
NA | NA | TRBJ2-7 | TRBV4-1 | 15 | TGCGCCAGCAGCCACAGGGGCCCAAGCTCCTACGAGCAGTACTTC | CASSHRGPSSYEQYF
once | TRBD2 | TRBJ2-2 | TRBV5-1 | 16 | TGCGCCAGCAGCTTGGTTCTAGCGGGTTACACCGGGGAGCTGTTTTTT | CASSLVLAGYTGELFF
NA | NA | TRBJ2-1 | TRBV6-4 | 15 | TGTGCCAGCAGTGATCAGGGAAGCTCCTACAATGAGCAGTTCTTC | CASSDQGSSYNEQFF
NA | NA | TRBJ2-7 | TRBV11-1 | 12 | TGTGCCAGCAGCGATACTGACTACGAGCAGTACTTC | CASSDTDYEQYF
NA | NA | TRBJ1-2 | TRBV30 | 12 | TGTGCCTGGATTCTCCCAGGATATGGCTACACCTTC | CAWILPGYGYTF
NA | NA | TRBJ2-1 | TRBV27 | 16 | TGTGCCAGCAGTCCACGTTTGTACTCCTTTTACAATGAGCAGTTCTTC | CASSPRLYSFYNEQFF
once | TRBD1 | TRBJ1-4 | TRBV7-8 | 17 | TGTGCCAGCAGCTCACTAATAGCCGGGACAGAAAATGAAAAACTGTTTTTT | CASSSLIAGTENEKLFF
NA | TRBD1 | TRBJ1-1 | TRBV27 | 14 | TGTGCCAGCAGTTTAGCAGGGGGCATCACTGAAGCTTTCTTT | CASSLAGGITEAFF
NA | NA | TRBJ1-3 | TRBV20-1 | 11 | TGCAGTGCTAGACGTGGAAACACCATATATTTT | CSARRGNTIYF
NA | TRBD1 | TRBJ1-2 | TRBV6-5 | 14 | TGTGCCAGCGGACCGGGACAGGGGCCCTATGGCTACACCTTC | CASGPGQGPYGYTF
NA | NA | TRBJ1-6 | TRBV7-2 | 15 | TGTGCCAGCAGCTTAGTCGGGGGGGAAGATTCACCCCTCCACTTT | CASSLVGGEDSPLHF
NA | TRBD2 | TRBJ2-1 | TRBV4-1 | 18 | TGCGCCAGCAGCCAAGACTTAGGAGGTAGCGGGAGGTCGAATGAGCAGTTCTTC | CASSQDLGGSGRSNEQFF